This TCR beta chain was obtained from a study of response to subunit inactivated influenza vaccine. This clonotype was seen a few times. Its antigen is undetermined. In germline, CDR1 is SEHNR, CDR2 FQNEAQ (reference sequence). This CDR3 contains 11 residues. Trimming removed 7 bases at V and 8 bases at J, with 8 bases between. Overall study results and limits: There was a suggestion from the authors that each seasonal influenza vaccination recruits few new T cells.

TCRdb analysed the RT-PCR reads with MiXCR anew, one entry per CDR3 protein. The sample includes 400,000 to 650,000 distinct CDR3 sequences, 7.2% of them seen just once. V gene TRBV7-9 combines with J gene TRBJ2-2; no definite D call. The origin of this receptor is a man between 50 and 69 years old who received an inactivated influenza vaccine. The source material was PBMCs from blood, sampled approximately 25 months after vaccination. The CDR3 sequence is CASTSLGELFF. CDR3 coding DNA: TGTGCCAGCACCTCCTTAGGGGAGCTGTTTTTT.